Below, one T cell receptor beta chain is given with its context. Its matching antigen is unknown. Thyroid ultrasound and orbital computed tomography, with clinical symptoms and serum thyroxine and TRAb, informed diagnoses. The source of the PBMCs was over 8.5 ml of fresh peripheral blood. Trimming pared 0 bases from V and 0 bases from J, leaving 19 bases between. CDR1 is SGHTA, CDR2 FQGNSA, per germline. The CDR3 is 19 amino acids. The data were obtained in a study of T cells in Graves' hyperthyroidism and ophthalmopathy. Study context: Any treatment followed the collection of peripheral blood at initial diagnosis.

Findings of the study overall: Ophthalmopathy got predicted by the model a median around 6.8 months before its onset.

RNA transcripts yielded amplified TCR beta CDR3 regions. A set of HTBI primers served as the primers for a first-round RT-PCR of the TCR CDR3. One entry per CDR3 protein, called by TCRdb with MiXCR from the multiplex PCR reads. Here the sample spans about 350,000 distinct CDR3 sequences, around 15% being singletons. V gene TRBV7-2 combines with J gene TRBJ2-3, with a possible D match to TRBD2 (6 bases). The clonotype was recovered from a woman in her thirties or forties with Graves' ophthalmopathy. Sample: blood. The CDR3 bases are TGTGCCAGCAGCTTAGCTATTTTTCGGGGGTCTTCTAGCACAGATACGCAGTATTTT. It specifies CASSLAIFRGSSSTDTQYF.